These 14 T cell receptor beta chains share one sample of origin, sequenced in a study of vaccination and CD4 T cells after COVID-19. Oncomine TCR Beta short-read sequencing was applied to DNA from cultured CD4+ T cells. From the PCR reads, TCRdb called clonotypes with MiXCR, one entry per CDR3 protein. Among some 25,000 distinct CDR3 sequences listed, 49% were seen once. Treatment defined: roughly 11-day PBMC culture with coronavirus spike peptide pools or control peptides (ViraFEST assay). Their recognized antigens are unknown. Sample: CD4+ T cells from blood, cultured in vitro. The receptors originated from a human donor who had recovered from COVID-19.

This clonotype was observed a few times. V usage is TRBV11-2 and J usage is TRBJ2-7; TRBD1 might be the D (6 bases). The CDR3 is 15 amino acids. V shed 0 bases and J shed 5 bases, with 14 bases lying between them. Germline V gene lookup returns CDR1 SGHAT and CDR2 FQNNGV. This CDR3 is CASSLDRGRGHEQYF. The CDR3 DNA sequence: TGTGCCAGCAGCTTAGATCGGGGCAGGGGTCACGAGCAGTACTTC.

The chain employs TRBV10-2 and TRBJ1-2; TRBD1 might be the D (5 bases). Trimming pared 5 bases from V and 1 base from J, leaving 11 bases between. The CDR3 spans 14 residues. Germline CDR1 WSHSY, CDR2 SAAADI. The CDR3 is CASSPGRGNYGYTF. The CDR3 nucleotides are TGCGCCAGCAGTCCAGGGAGGGGTAACTATGGCTACACCTTC.

The chain employs TRBV6-1 and TRBJ2-4; 7 bases line up with TRBD2. The germline CDR1 and CDR2 sequences are MNHNS and SASEGT. V lost 1 base to trimming and J lost 0 bases; unmatched junction nucleotides: 3. The CDR3 is 16 residues long. As DNA, the CDR3 is TGTGCCAGCAGTGAAGGAACGGGGGGAGCCAAAAACATTCAGTACTTC. This translates into CASSEGTGGAKNIQYF.

This chain uses TRBV6-5 with TRBJ1-2; maybe TRBD1 (6 bases). Germline V lookup: CDR1 MNHEY, CDR2 SVGAGI. V lost 0 bases and J lost 7, with 18 bases in between. The CDR3 length is 16 residues. The CDR3 DNA reads as TGTGCCAGCAGTTACTCGATCCCCAGCAGGGGAGGTGGCTACACCTTC. It specifies CASSYSIPSRGGGYTF.

V gene TRBV3-1 combines with J gene TRBJ1-6; 7 positions agree with TRBD1. With 4 bases clipped from V and 10 bases from J, the junction kept 7 bases outside the gene matches. CDR3 length: 14 amino acids. Germline V CDR1 and CDR2: LGHDT, YNNKEL (reference sequence). The CDR3 here is CASSPQGVGSPLHF. DNA of the CDR3: TGTGCCAGCAGCCCCCAGGGGGTTGGGTCACCCCTCCACTTT.

The chain couples TRBV28 to TRBJ1-1; D is uncertain. V was clipped by 6 bases and J by 1 base, with 15 bases between them. The germline V gene has CDR1 MDHEN and CDR2 SYDVKM. This CDR3 has 15 residues. The CDR3 loop reads CASSSFGPSNTEAFF. Written as DNA, the CDR3 is TGTGCCAGCAGCTCCTTCGGGCCTTCGAACACTGAAGCTTTCTTT. The variable domain in full, completed from reference TRBV28 and TRBJ1-1, reads DVKVTQSSRYLVKRTGEKVFLECVQDMDHENMFWYRQDPGLGLRLIYFSYDVKMKEKGDIPEGYSVSREKKERFSLILESASTNQTSMYLCASSSFGPSNTEAFFGQGTRLTVV.

The chain employs TRBV20-1 and TRBJ1-4; 7 bases are a match to TRBD1. V dropped 3 bases and J dropped 6; count of bases not matched to a gene: 1. This CDR3 has 12 amino acids. Germline loops: CDR1 DFQATT, CDR2 SNEGSKA (reference sequence). CDR3 amino acids: CSARQGDEKLFF. The CDR3 DNA reads TGCAGTGCTAGGCAGGGGGATGAAAAACTGTTTTTT.

The J gene is TRBJ1-6, the V gene TRBV6-1; no clear D gene. Germline CDR1 is MNHNS and CDR2 is SASEGT. This CDR3 comprises 15 residues. Trimming took off 3 bases at V and 7 bases at J, with 13 bases between the two ends. CDR3 coding DNA: TGTGCCAGCAGTGATGTTGGGCGGATAAATTCACCCCTCCACTTT. It yields the protein CASSDVGRINSPLHF.

The V call is TRBV20-1, the J call TRBJ2-7; 11 bases map to TRBD2. The CDR3 runs 14 residues. Germline values: CDR1 DFQATT, CDR2 SNEGSKA (reference sequence). V trimming: 3 bases; J trimming: 3 bases; junction bases outside the gene matches: 4. The CDR3 nucleotides read TGCAGTGCTAGGGGACTAGCGGTGCGCTACGAGCAGTACTTC. It specifies CSARGLAVRYEQYF.

This chain connects TRBV29-1 to TRBJ2-3; 12 nucleotides line up with TRBD2. J was trimmed by 0 bases and V by 7 bases; bases with no gene match: 5. Germline CDR1 reads SQVTM; CDR2 reads ANQGSEA. The CDR3 spans 15 residues. The CDR3 region has the DNA TGCAGCGCTGGAGGGACTAGCGGGAGCACAGATACGCAGTATTTT. Its translation is CSAGGTSGSTDTQYF.

The chain employs TRBV7-9 and TRBJ2-1; tentatively, D is TRBD2 (6 bases). Trimming took 8 bases from V and 10 from J, leaving 21 bases between them. Germline CDR1 and CDR2: SEHNR and FQNEAQ (reference sequence). The length of the CDR3 is 14 residues. CDR3 in amino acids: CASGAGTLVGEQFF. CDR3 nucleotides: TGTGCCAGCGGAGCCGGGACTTTGGTTGGGGAGCAGTTCTTC.

The rearrangement links TRBV3-1 to TRBJ2-7; TRBD2 matches at 7 bases. V dropped 3 bases and J dropped 2; count of bases not matched to a gene: 1. The germline V gene encodes CDR1 LGHDT and CDR2 YNNKEL (reference sequence). The CDR3 runs to 13 residues. CDR3 region: CASSHAGAYEQYF. CDR3 nucleotides: TGTGCCAGCAGCCACGCGGGAGCCTACGAGCAGTACTTC.

This clonotype was detected a few times. This chain uses TRBV27 with TRBJ2-3; D is unresolved. The ends were cut back, 2 bases at V and 5 bases at J, with 11 bases in the middle. This CDR3 region has 14 residues. Germline V CDR1 and CDR2: MNHEY, SMNVEV (reference sequence). The CDR3 nucleotides read TGTGCCAGCAGTTTAGCGGAACTGGGAGATACGCAGTATTTT. This gives the protein CASSLAELGDTQYF.

The sample holds a few counts of this clonotype. The V call is TRBV6-1, the J call TRBJ1-2; D is unresolved. Trimming pared 5 bases from V and 4 bases from J, leaving 8 bases between. Germline CDR1 is MNHNS and CDR2 is SASEGT. The CDR3 is 12 residues long. The CDR3 is CASSQEGYGYTF. In nucleotides, the CDR3 is TGTGCCAGCAGTCAGGAGGGCTATGGCTACACCTTC.